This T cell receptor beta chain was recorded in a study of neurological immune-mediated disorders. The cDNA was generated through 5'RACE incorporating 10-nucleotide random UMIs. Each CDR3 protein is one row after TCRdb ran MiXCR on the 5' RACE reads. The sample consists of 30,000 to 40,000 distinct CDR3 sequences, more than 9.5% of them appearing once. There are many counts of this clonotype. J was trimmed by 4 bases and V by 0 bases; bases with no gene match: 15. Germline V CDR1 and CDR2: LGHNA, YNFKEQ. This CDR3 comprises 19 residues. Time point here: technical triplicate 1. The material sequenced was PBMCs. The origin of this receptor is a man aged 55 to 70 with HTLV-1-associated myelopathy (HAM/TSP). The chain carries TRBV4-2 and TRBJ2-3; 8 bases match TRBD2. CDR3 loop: CASSQESSGYRLPPDTQYF. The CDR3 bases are TGTGCCAGCAGCCAAGAGTCTAGCGGGTATCGTTTACCCCCAGATACGCAGTATTTT.